The T cell receptor (beta chain) described here comes from a study of cytomegalovirus exposure and HLA in healthy donors. Study background: Tens of millions of unique TCRs, all from HLA-typed donors, were included in an early release of the data.

PCR involved 60 Vbeta and 13 Jbeta primers. The data were produced by immunoSEQ multiplex PCR, yet TCRdb's version contains in-frame clones alone and is incomplete. This sample carries 150,000 to 200,000 clones, about 75% of them seen once, and the ten largest clones take about 1%. General study points: Most of the CMV-associated TCR beta chains (in a later analysis) appeared to be HLA-restricted. There were about 160 TCR beta chains listed as cytomegalovirus-associated.

Concerning this clone: The antigen remains unidentified.

This CDR3 contains 16 residues. Trimming removed 5 bases from V and 1 base from J; junction bases left unmatched: 7. Germline CDR1 and CDR2: SEHNR and FQNEAQ (reference sequence). Material for sequencing was PBMCs. The V gene is TRBV7-9, the J gene TRBJ2-3; the match to TRBD2 covers 9 bases. The sequence derives from a woman in her 50s in good health and CMV-seropositive. The CDR3 sequence: CASSTGIAGGTDTQYF. CDR3 nucleotides: TGTGCCAGCAGCACCGGGATAGCGGGGGGCACAGATACGCAGTATTTT.